The TCR beta chain under discussion was sequenced for a study of T-cell memory formation after mild COVID-19. Study-wide background: Each donor largely had its own TCR clusters.

Of note for this clonotype: Its target is not known. Mismatch with germline at one junction end may stem from a read error.

The CDR3 runs 12 residues. Germline-derived CDR1 and CDR2 are KGHSH and LQKENI. Using constant-segment primers, 5'RACE produced TCR alpha and TCR beta cDNA libraries carrying sample barcodes and UMIs. MiXCR, applied by TCRdb to the 5' RACE reads, yields one record per CDR3 protein. The sample lists around 450,000 distinct CDR3 sequences, roughly 24% occurring once. Whole-study results and caveats: The study detected some responding clones in pre-infection memory, suggesting cross-reactive memory joined. Contracting clones localized mainly to CM and EM when CD4+ and mainly to EMRA when CD8+.

What was sequenced was PBMCs or a T cell subset sorted from them (not recorded which). The TCR comes from an adult woman who had mild COVID-19 (a few samples of this study predate the infection). Cell type and time point are not known. The chain employs TRBV18 and TRBJ2-7; D is uncertain. CDR3 sequence reads: CDSSPRGTEQYF. In nucleotides, the CDR3 is TGTGACAGCTCACCACGAGGTACCGAGCAGTACTTC. Combining the CDR3 with reference TRBV18 and TRBJ2-7 gives the whole variable domain NAGVMQNPRHLVRRRGQEARLRCSPMKGHSHVYWYRQLPEEGLKFMVYLQKENIIDESGMPKERFSAEFPKEGPSILRIQQVVRGDSAAYFCDSSPRGTEQYFGPGTRLTVT.